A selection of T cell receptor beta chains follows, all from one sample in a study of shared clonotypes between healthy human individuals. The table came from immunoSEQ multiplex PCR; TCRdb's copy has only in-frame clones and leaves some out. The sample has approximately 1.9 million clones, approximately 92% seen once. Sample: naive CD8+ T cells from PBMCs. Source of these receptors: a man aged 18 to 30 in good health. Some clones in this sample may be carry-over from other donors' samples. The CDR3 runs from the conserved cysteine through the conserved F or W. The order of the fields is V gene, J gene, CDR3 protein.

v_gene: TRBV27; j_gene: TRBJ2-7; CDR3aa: CASSLTVQYEQYF
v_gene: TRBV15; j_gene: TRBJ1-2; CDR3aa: CATSRDRDSTNYGYTF
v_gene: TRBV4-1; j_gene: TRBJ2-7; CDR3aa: CASSQPQLAGVNEQYF
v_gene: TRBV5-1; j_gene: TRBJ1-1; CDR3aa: CASSLSSTNTEAFF
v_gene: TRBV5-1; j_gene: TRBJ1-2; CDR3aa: CASSLTFHGADYGYTF
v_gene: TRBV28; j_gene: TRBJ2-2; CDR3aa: CASSPYDRGNTGELFF
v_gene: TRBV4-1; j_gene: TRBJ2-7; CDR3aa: CASSHGNIFMVNEQYF
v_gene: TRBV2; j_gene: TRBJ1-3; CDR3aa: CASSAGTYSGNTIYF
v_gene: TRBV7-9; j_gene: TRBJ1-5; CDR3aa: CASSNLSNQPQHF
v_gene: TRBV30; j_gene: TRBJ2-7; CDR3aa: CAWSVARTYEQYF
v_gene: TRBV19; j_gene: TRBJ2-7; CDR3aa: CASSIGGAFYEQYF
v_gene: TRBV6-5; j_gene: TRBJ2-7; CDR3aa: CASSPDGTEEQYF
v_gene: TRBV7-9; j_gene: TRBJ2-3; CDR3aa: CASSFHPGLADTQYF
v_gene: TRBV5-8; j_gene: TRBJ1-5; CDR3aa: CASGGLTSNQPQHF
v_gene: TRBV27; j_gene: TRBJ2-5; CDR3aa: CASSLWQGARETQYF
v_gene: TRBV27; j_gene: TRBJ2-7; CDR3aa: CASSLSPGAPLYEQYF
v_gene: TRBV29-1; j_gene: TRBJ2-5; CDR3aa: CSVPLARTQYF
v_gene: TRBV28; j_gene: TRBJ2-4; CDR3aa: CASSLLGFDIQYF
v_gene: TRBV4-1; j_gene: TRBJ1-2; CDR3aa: CASSQGRGAYGYTF
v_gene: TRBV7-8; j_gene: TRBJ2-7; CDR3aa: CASSPSIPTSGRYEQYF
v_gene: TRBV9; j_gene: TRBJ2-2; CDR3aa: CASSDHSGKNTGELFF
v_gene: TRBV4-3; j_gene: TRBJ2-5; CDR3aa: CASSQEWRGQETQYF
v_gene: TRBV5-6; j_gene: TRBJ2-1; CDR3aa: CASRRTGKEQFF
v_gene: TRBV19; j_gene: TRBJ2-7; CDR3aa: CASSIGRIYEQYF
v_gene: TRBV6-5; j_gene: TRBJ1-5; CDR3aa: CASSQGARGNQPQHF
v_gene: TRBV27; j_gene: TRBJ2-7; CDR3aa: CASWVRQGVGEQYF
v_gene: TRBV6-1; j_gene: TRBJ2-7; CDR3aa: CASSVPYGQGSYEQYF
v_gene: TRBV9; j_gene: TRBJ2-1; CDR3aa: CASSAVGGLSVVGEQFF
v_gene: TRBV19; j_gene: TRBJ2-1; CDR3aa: CASIETGTGNEQFF
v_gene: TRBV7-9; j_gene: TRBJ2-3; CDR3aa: CASSSGTSGSDTQYF
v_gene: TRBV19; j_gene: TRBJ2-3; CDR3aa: CASSLREGGTDTQYF
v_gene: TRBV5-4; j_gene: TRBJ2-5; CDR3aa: CASSGIAGAAETQYF
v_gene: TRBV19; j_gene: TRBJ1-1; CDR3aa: CASSTRQGRLNTEAFF
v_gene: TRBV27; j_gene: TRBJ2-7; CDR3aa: CASSLQTGSSNEQYF
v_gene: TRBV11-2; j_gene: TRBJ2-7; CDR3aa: CASTNTGTSYEQYF
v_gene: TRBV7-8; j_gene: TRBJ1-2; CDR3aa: CASSPPLKITGVRDGYTF
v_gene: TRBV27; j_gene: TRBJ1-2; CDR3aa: CASSLGVDYGYTF